The T cell receptor (beta chain) described here comes from a study of cytomegalovirus exposure and HLA in healthy donors. Donors consisted of healthy bone marrow donors. For this clone: The antigen is undetermined.

Study conclusions and caveats: When a later analysis was performed, an Asian-associated ancestry cluster reportedly had fewer N-insertions than the roughly 700-donor mean. In a later analysis, V- and J-gene trimming of beta chains associated with a DCLRE1C missense variant, replicated independently.

PCR was performed using 60 Vbeta and 13 Jbeta primers. Clones were read by immunoSEQ multiplex PCR, and TCRdb kept only the in-frame ones, dropping some. The data show fewer than 200,000 clones, approximately 85% seen once. V lost 7 bases and J lost 2, with 11 bases in between. Germline lookup yields CDR1 MGHDK and CDR2 SYGVNS. The CDR3 runs to 13 residues. V gene TRBV25-1 combines with J gene TRBJ1-1; the D gene is possibly TRBD1 (6 bases). Sequencing was carried out using PBMCs. This clonotype was obtained from a man younger than 40 in good health and CMV-seropositive. In DNA, the CDR3 is TGTGCCAGCAAAGGGGGATCAAACACTGAAGCTTTCTTT. Translation gives CASKGGSNTEAFF.